One and the same sample provided the 9 T cell receptor beta chains below, sequenced in a study of blood T cell repertoires in COVID-19. Sequencing was performed with immunoSEQ multiplex PCR; in TCRdb, only in-frame clones are kept and a portion is missing. The sample has some 150,000 clones; 78% are singletons. The sequenced material came from peripheral blood. Source of these receptors: an elderly woman with acute or convalescent COVID-19.

This clone is a singleton in its sample. The chain is built from TRBV7-2 and TRBJ1-2; tentative D call: TRBD1 (5 bases). Between the trimmed V and J ends, which lost 2 bases and 2 bases, there was a span of 9 bases. Germline values: CDR1 SGHTA, CDR2 FQGNSA. The CDR3 is made up of 14 amino acids. CDR3 region: CASSLPRANYGYTF. Written as DNA, the CDR3 is TGTGCCAGCAGCTTACCCAGGGCGAACTATGGCTACACCTTC.

The chain uses TRBV20-1 and TRBJ2-1, with no clear D. The V gene lost 3 bases and the J gene lost 7 bases, with 4 bases spanning the gap. The CDR3 has 10 amino acids. Germline CDR1 reads DFQATT; CDR2 reads SNEGSKA (reference sequence). CDR3 sequence reads: CSASINEQFF. The CDR3, as DNA: TGCAGTGCTAGTATAAATGAGCAGTTCTTC.

A single count supports this clone. This sample also contains other DNA sequences that code for the same CDR3. The chain couples TRBV19 to TRBJ1-5, with D uncertain. The V gene lost 3 bases and the J gene lost 2 bases, with 8 bases spanning the gap. CDR3 size: 14 residues. The germline CDR1 and CDR2 sequences are LNHDA and SQIVND (reference sequence). CDR3 bases: TGTGCCAGTAGTATGGGCCAGGGCAATCAGCCCCAGCATTTT. Protein product: CASSMGQGNQPQHF. Full variable domain (remainder filled in from reference TRBV19 and TRBJ1-5): DGGITQSPKYLFRKEGQNVTLSCEQNLNHDAMYWYRQDPGQGLRLIYYSQIVNDFQKGDIAEGYSVSREKKESFPLTVTSAQKNPTAFYLCASSMGQGNQPQHFGDGTRLSIL.

The V gene is TRBV30, the J gene TRBJ1-1; D unresolved. In germline, CDR1 is GTSNPN, CDR2 SVGIG (reference sequence). V was pared by 4 bases and J by 2 bases, with 11 bases between. The CDR3 has 13 amino acids. CDR3 protein: CAWTRNPNTEAFF. The CDR3 nucleotides read TGTGCCTGGACCAGAAACCCCAACACTGAAGCTTTCTTT.

The V call is TRBV12-3 or TRBV12-4, the J call TRBJ1-2; D gene unclear. The CDR3 has 12 amino acids. V was trimmed by 3 bases and J by 6 bases, leaving 8 bases between them. CDR3 coding DNA: TGTGCCAGCAGTTTTCGGGTTCATGGCTACACCTTC. It codes for CASSFRVHGYTF.

This chain links TRBV19 with TRBJ1-5; the D is unclear. The CDR3 consists of 14 residues. The V end was cut by 7 bases, the J end by 2 bases, with 12 bases between. Germline CDR1 reads LNHDA; CDR2 reads SQIVND (reference sequence). In DNA, the CDR3 is TGTGCCAGTACCCTCGGCAGGCGCAATCAGCCCCAGCATTTT. It yields the protein CASTLGRRNQPQHF.

The rearrangement links TRBV5-1 to TRBJ1-5, with D possibly matching TRBD1 (5 bases). Per the germline V gene, CDR1 is SGHRS and CDR2 is YFSETQ. V dropped 4 bases and J dropped 3 bases, with 8 bases sitting between them. This CDR3 is 13 amino acids long. The CDR3 DNA is TGCGCCAGCAGCGGGGGGTTCAATCAGCCCCAGCATTTT. It specifies CASSGGFNQPQHF.

This clone was seen ten or more times. The chain combines TRBV28 with TRBJ1-2; D remains ambiguous. The CDR3 contains 15 residues. Germline assignment: CDR1 MDHEN and CDR2 SYDVKM. V shed 8 bases and J shed 1 base, with 17 bases lying between them. The CDR3 DNA reads TGTGCCAGCCAGCGATTAACCTGGCTTAACTATGGCTACACCTTC. This sequence encodes CASQRLTWLNYGYTF.

This chain joins TRBV7-3 and TRBJ2-3, with TRBD2 identical over 8 bases. The trim removed 8 bases at V and 0 bases at J, leaving 4 bases unmatched. Germline CDR1 is SGHTA and CDR2 is FQGTGA. This CDR3 comprises 14 residues. Here the CDR3 DNA reads TGTGCCAGCGCCGGGAGGGCTAGCACAGATACGCAGTATTTT. It is translated as CASAGRASTDTQYF.